The 18 T cell receptor beta chains below all came from one sample that was sequenced in a study of tumor-infiltrating lymphocytes in primary liver carcinoma. Using a constant-region primer together with ProtoScript II reverse transcriptase, TCR beta cDNA was made from approximately 500 ng of total RNA. Employing slightly modified ARM-PCR, three nested multiplex PCR rounds were run, and these gave rise to the TCR beta libraries. It was with TRBV1-TRBV30 forward primers and a C-beta reverse primer that the first two PCR rounds were run, at about 10 cycles each. TCRdb re-called the multiplex PCR reads with MiXCR, one entry per CDR3 protein. This sample has about 200,000 distinct CDR3 sequences, with 65% found just once. They got blood RNA out of unsorted whole blood and also pulled out germline DNA. Sequenced material: peripheral blood. These receptors were taken from a woman between 55 and 75 years old with primary liver carcinoma and hepatitis B virus infection.

With respect to this clonotype: With a much larger clone just one base away, this may be a read error. This rearrangement joins TRBV6-1 to TRBJ2-5; TRBD2 might be the D (7 bases). This CDR3 has 14 residues. V lost 3 bases to trimming and J lost 6 bases, with 14 bases between them. Germline V CDR1 and CDR2: MNHNS, SASEGT. The chain's CDR3 is CASSDWGGTQTQYF. CDR3 bases: TGTGCCAGCAGTGATTGGGGGGGCACTCAGACCCAGTACTTC.

This clonotype appeared many times. The V call is TRBV11-2, the J call TRBJ2-6; D perhaps matches TRBD1 (5 bases). This CDR3 contains 18 residues. Trimming cost V 2 bases and J 1 base, with 15 bases left between them. Germline CDR1 and CDR2: SGHAT and FQNNGV. CDR3: CASSLPQGSLSGANVLTF. The DNA of the CDR3 is TGTGCCAGCAGCTTACCCCAGGGTAGTTTGTCTGGGGCCAACGTCCTGACTTTC.

As concerns this clonotype: A read error is possible here, since a much larger clone lies one base away. The chain's CDR3 is CASTVGQPNQPQHF. Written as DNA, the CDR3 is TGTGCCAGCACTGTGGGCCAGCCAAATCAGCCCCAGCATTTT. The chain joins TRBV6-1 to TRBJ1-5; no clear D gene. Germline lookup yields CDR1 MNHNS and CDR2 SASEGT. The CDR3 spans 14 residues. Trimming took 7 bases from V and 4 from J, leaving 14 bases between them.

This rearrangement joins TRBV6-5 to TRBJ1-2; D is unresolved. CDR3 length: 15 amino acids. Trimming cost V 5 bases and J 1 base, with 14 bases left between them. CDR1 and CDR2 from the germline V gene are MNHEY and SVGAGI. The CDR3 spells CASSNHYGHNYGYTF. Here the CDR3 DNA reads TGTGCCAGCAGTAACCACTATGGGCATAACTATGGCTACACCTTC.

As for this clonotype: Sequence at one end of the junction differs from germline and may be a read error. The chain combines TRBV11-2 with TRBJ1-1; D is uncertain. CDR1 is SGHAT and CDR2 is FQNNGV in the germline V gene. This CDR3 is built from 12 residues. The CDR3 sequence is CDSSPMNTEAFF. The CDR3 coding sequence is TGTGACAGCAGCCCAATGAACACTGAAGCTTTCTTT.

This chain uses TRBV19 with TRBJ2-6; D uncertain. Germline V gene lookup returns CDR1 LNHDA and CDR2 SQIVND (reference sequence). Deletions cut 3 bases from V and 0 bases from J, with 6 bases between. This CDR3 contains 15 residues. The CDR3 loop is CASSITGSGANVLTF. As DNA, the CDR3 is TGTGCCAGTAGTATTACGGGCTCTGGGGCCAACGTCCTGACTTTC.

For this clonotype: The CDR3 does not close with the conserved phenylalanine or tryptophan, likely indicating a read error. The limits of the CDR3 on the DNA are not certain, so only TCRdb's listed CDR3 is given. The J gene is TRBJ2-3, the V gene TRBV6-1; the DNA was not used to check the table's D call, TRBD1. The CDR3 length is 14 residues, termini included. Germline values: CDR1 MNHNS, CDR2 SASEGT. The CDR3: CASTRDRSGDTQYV.

A remark on this clonotype: One base away lies a much larger clone, so this may be a sequencing read error. This rearrangement joins TRBV6-5 to TRBJ2-7; tentative D call: TRBD2 (6 bases). Looked up from germline, CDR1 is MNHEY and CDR2 is SVGAGI. The CDR3 spans 13 residues. CDR3 region: CVSSSPWRGEQYF. The CDR3 DNA is TGTGTCAGCAGCTCTCCGTGGAGGGGCGAGCAGTACTTC.

Points on this clonotype: Given a much more abundant clone one base away, this may be a read error. Because it lacks the conserved phenylalanine or tryptophan at the end, this CDR3 is likely a read error. The chain uses TRBV14 and TRBJ1-1; no reliable D call. The germline V gene encodes CDR1 SGHDN and CDR2 FVKESK. This CDR3 comprises 14 residues. V shed 0 bases and J shed 10 bases, with 15 bases lying between them. The CDR3 DNA reads as TGTGCCAGCAGCCAAGATTTCGCCGGTGTGGGAGCTTTCTAT. It translates to CASSQDFAGVGAFY.

The genes are TRBV11-3 and TRBJ2-3; D is unresolved. CDR1 is SGHNT, CDR2 YENEEA, per germline. Trimming cost V 2 bases and J 2 bases, with 8 bases left between them. CDR3 length equals 14 residues. This chain's CDR3 is CASSLWRYTDTQYF. The DNA of the CDR3 is TGTGCCAGCAGCTTATGGAGATACACAGATACGCAGTATTTT. Full variable domain (missing parts from reference TRBV11-3 and TRBJ2-3): EAGVVQSPRYKIIEKKQPVAFWCNPISGHNTLYWYLQNLGQGPELLIRYENEEAVDDSQLPKDRFSAERLKGVDSTLKIQPAELGDSAVYLCASSLWRYTDTQYFGPGTRLTVL.

The J gene is TRBJ1-1, the V gene TRBV5-1, with D hard to call. The V and J ends lost 0 bases and 3 bases respectively, with 15 bases between them. The CDR3 spans 16 residues. Germline V gene data show CDR1 as SGHRS and CDR2 as YFSETQ. CDR3 residues: CASSLEARVRDTEAFF. CDR3 nucleotide sequence: TGCGCCAGCAGCTTGGAGGCTCGGGTGAGAGACACTGAAGCTTTCTTT.

A remark on this clonotype: A much larger clone is a single base away; this may be a read error. The chain combines TRBV6-5 with TRBJ1-1, with TRBD1 as a possible D gene (6 bases). The CDR3 consists of 13 residues. The germline gives CDR1 MNHEY, CDR2 SVGAGI. The CDR3 region is CTSSRWDTAEAFF. CDR3 in DNA: TGTACCAGCAGCCGCTGGGACACCGCTGAAGCTTTCTTT.

This clonotype was recorded many times. V is TRBV4-2 and J is TRBJ2-6, with no clear D. CDR1 is LGHNA and CDR2 is YNFKEQ in the germline V gene. The CDR3 loop spans 17 amino acids. V gave up 2 bases and J gave up 0 bases, with 11 bases separating them. As DNA, the CDR3 is TGTGCCAGCAGCCAAAGCGTGGTAATCTCTGGGGCCAACGTCCTGACTTTC. This gives the protein CASSQSVVISGANVLTF.

The sample holds a few counts of this clonotype. The chain carries TRBV5-4 and TRBJ1-5; a possible D gene is TRBD1 (6 bases). Trimming took off 3 bases at V and 2 bases at J, with 12 bases between the two ends. Germline CDR1 is SGHNT and CDR2 is YYREEE (reference sequence). There are 15 residues in the CDR3. The CDR3 DNA sequence: TGTGCCAGCAGCTCCGAGGGGGGCGGCAATCAGCCCCAGCATTTT. Its protein product is CASSSEGGGNQPQHF.

This clonotype has a single count. A read error may account for a junction end that differs from germline. This chain uses TRBV12-3 or TRBV12-4 with TRBJ1-2, with D maybe TRBD1 (5 bases). This CDR3 comprises 15 residues. CDR3 in DNA: TGTGCCAGCAGTACCCAGAGCAGGGCCGTCTATGGTTACACCTTC. Translation: CASSTQSRAVYGYTF.

A word on this clonotype: Compared with germline, one end of the junction differs, possibly owing to a read error. CDR3 sequence reads: CPSSLGVAGPQHF. CDR3 sequence (DNA): TGTCCCAGCAGCTTAGGGGTCGCGGGGCCCCAGCATTTT. The genes are TRBV11-1 and TRBJ1-5, with TRBD1 as a possible D gene (5 bases). Germline lookup yields CDR1 SGHAT and CDR2 FQDESV (reference sequence). This CDR3 has 13 residues.

This clonotype appeared once. It is likely a read error, because the conserved phenylalanine at the end of the CDR3 is missing. The chain is built from TRBV14 and TRBJ2-1, with 11 bases that match TRBD2. V gave up 4 bases and J gave up 9 bases; unmatched junction bases: 11. Looked up from germline, CDR1 is SGHDN and CDR2 is FVKESK. This CDR3 is 16 amino acids long. The CDR3 region has the DNA TGTGCCAGCAGCCCACTCACTAGCGGGAGTTTTTCTGAGCAGTTCTTA. This codes for CASSPLTSGSFSEQFL.

On this clonotype: This may arise from a read error, as a much more abundant clone is one base away. The missing conserved phenylalanine or tryptophan at the end of this CDR3 makes a read error likely. The gene calls are TRBV6-6 and TRBJ2-1; no reliable D call. The V and J ends lost 7 bases and 8 bases respectively, with 18 bases between them. This CDR3 is 14 amino acids long. The germline V gene has CDR1 MNHNY and CDR2 SVGAGI (reference sequence). In nucleotides, the CDR3 is TGTGCCAGCATGGTAGACTTCGTAATCCATGAGCAGTTCCTC. Its protein product is CASMVDFVIHEQFL.